A single sample is the source of the 27 T cell receptor beta chains below, sequenced in a study of blood T cell repertoires in COVID-19. Produced via immunoSEQ multiplex PCR; TCRdb's table is partial and in-frame only. This sample has 85,000 to 120,000 clones; roughly 80% occur once, and the top ten carry more than 13%. Sequences were obtained from peripheral blood. All receptors derive from a woman in her sixties or seventies with acute or convalescent COVID-19.

V is TRBV25-1 and J is TRBJ1-4; the D is unclear. Per germline, CDR1 MGHDK and CDR2 SYGVNS. This CDR3 has 16 residues. V lost 1 base and J 7 bases, leaving 16 bases between the germline ends. In DNA form, the CDR3 reads TGTGCCAGCAGTGAATTCGGCGGGAATGGGCCTGAAAAACTGTTTTTT. Protein sequence: CASSEFGGNGPEKLFF. Variable domain in full (rest from reference TRBV25-1 and TRBJ1-4): EADIYQTPRYLVIGTGKKITLECSQTMGHDKMYWYQQDPGMELHLIHYSYGVNSTEKGDLSSESTVSRIRTEHFPLTLESARPSHTSQYLCASSEFGGNGPEKLFFGSGTQLSVL.

This clone has just one count. The V gene is TRBV27, the J gene TRBJ2-7, with 9 nucleotides matching TRBD1. Germline V lookup: CDR1 MNHEY, CDR2 SMNVEV (reference sequence). With 5 bases clipped from V and 0 bases from J, the junction kept 11 bases outside the gene matches. The CDR3 consists of 17 residues. Here the CDR3 reads CASSTRPGQGPSYEQYF. DNA for the CDR3: TGTGCCAGCAGTACAAGACCCGGACAGGGGCCCTCCTACGAGCAGTACTTC.

The chain carries TRBV5-1 and TRBJ2-2; D remains unclear. The CDR3 sequence is 14 residues long. Trimming removed 0 bases at V and 2 bases at J, with 5 bases between. The germline gives CDR1 SGHRS, CDR2 YFSETQ. In DNA form, the CDR3 reads TGCGCCAGCAGCTTGGTCCCTAACACCGGGGAGCTGTTTTTT. Translating it yields CASSLVPNTGELFF.

J is TRBJ2-5 and V is TRBV24-1; TRBD1 aligns across 10 bases. V shed 4 bases, J shed 5 bases, and the junction held 9 bases outside the gene matches. There are 16 residues in the CDR3. Looked up from germline, CDR1 is KGHDR and CDR2 is SFDVKD. Here the CDR3 reads CATSESRQGARETQYF. The CDR3 DNA reads as TGTGCCACCAGTGAGTCTCGACAGGGGGCACGGGAGACCCAGTACTTC.

This clone has only one observation. The genes are TRBV5-4 and TRBJ2-3; D not certain. Germline assignment: CDR1 SGHNT and CDR2 YYREEE (reference sequence). V dropped 4 bases and J dropped 0 bases, with 15 bases sitting between them. CDR3 length: 16 residues. The CDR3 loop reads CASSNPTVRSTDTQYF. DNA for the CDR3: TGTGCCAGCAGCAACCCGACTGTACGTAGCACAGATACGCAGTATTTT.

The chain's CDR3 is CASSIPLGQGYGQPQHF. The CDR3 bases are TGTGCCAGTAGTATTCCCCTGGGGCAGGGGTATGGTCAGCCCCAGCATTTT. The chain joins TRBV19 to TRBJ1-5; possible D gene TRBD1, 6 bases. The CDR3 totals 17 residues. Germline loops: CDR1 LNHDA, CDR2 SQIVND (reference sequence). V gave up 3 bases and J gave up 6 bases, with 21 bases separating them. The full variable domain, completed using reference TRBV19 and TRBJ1-5, is DGGITQSPKYLFRKEGQNVTLSCEQNLNHDAMYWYRQDPGQGLRLIYYSQIVNDFQKGDIAEGYSVSREKKESFPLTVTSAQKNPTAFYLCASSIPLGQGYGQPQHFGDGTRLSIL.

The V call is TRBV2, the J call TRBJ2-1, with no clear D. CDR3 length equals 15 residues. Germline CDR1 and CDR2: SNHLY and FYNNEI. The ends were cut back, 5 bases at V and 0 bases at J, with 11 bases in the middle. CDR3 in amino acids: CASSLGDPSYNEQFF. The CDR3 DNA sequence: TGTGCCAGCAGTCTGGGCGATCCCTCCTACAATGAGCAGTTCTTC.

The rearrangement links TRBV28 to TRBJ2-7; 9 nucleotides align to TRBD1. The CDR3 is made up of 14 amino acids. Germline V gene sequence: CDR1 MDHEN, CDR2 SYDVKM. With 6 bases clipped from V and 4 bases from J, the junction kept 7 bases outside the gene matches. The CDR3 coding sequence is TGTGCCAGCAGCAATACAGGGGGCTCGTACGAGCAGTACTTC. This gives the protein CASSNTGGSYEQYF.

J is TRBJ2-1 and V is TRBV11-3; TRBD1 agrees at 9 bases. Germline V CDR1 and CDR2: SGHNT, YENEEA. Trimming cost V 3 bases and J 5 bases; bases outside gene matches: 11. CDR3 length: 17 amino acids. DNA for the CDR3: TGTGCCAGCAGCTTCCGACCCGGGACAGGGAAAGACAATGAGCAGTTCTTC. It yields the protein CASSFRPGTGKDNEQFF.

The chain uses TRBV3-1 (or the pseudogene TRBV3-2) and TRBJ1-6, with D possibly matching TRBD1 (6 bases). Per the germline V gene, CDR1 is LGHDT and CDR2 is YNNKEL (reference sequence). V was cut by 3 bases and J by 7 bases, with 10 bases left in between. The CDR3 extends over 14 amino acids. The CDR3 here is CASSHRDINSPLHF. CDR3 sequence (DNA): TGTGCCAGCAGCCATAGGGACATCAATTCACCCCTCCACTTT.

The sample holds a few counts of this clone. One end of the junction varies from germline; a read error may be responsible. The chain carries TRBV18 and TRBJ2-5; no definite D call. This CDR3 contains 13 residues. Looked up from germline, CDR1 is KGHSH and CDR2 is LQKENI. The CDR3 DNA reads TGTGCCAGCTCACCGGCACGTGAAGAGGCCCAGTACTTC. Translated, it gives CASSPAREEAQYF. Complete variable domain (other parts from reference TRBV18 and TRBJ2-5): NAGVMQNPRHLVRRRGQEARLRCSPMKGHSHVYWYRQLPEEGLKFMVYLQKENIIDESGMPKERFSAEFPKEGPSILRIQQVVRGDSAAYFCASSPAREEAQYFGPGTRLLVL.

The V call is TRBV6-5, the J call TRBJ1-6; 7 bases map to TRBD1. After removal of 6 bases from V and 8 bases from J, the junction contained 4 bases not matched to a gene. The CDR3 consists of 13 residues. Germline assignment: CDR1 MNHEY and CDR2 SVGAGI. In DNA, the CDR3 is TGTGCCAGCAGACAGGGGAGATATTCACCCCTCCACTTT. Residues: CASRQGRYSPLHF.

The chain couples TRBV9 to TRBJ2-1; 10 nucleotides match TRBD2. The CDR3 has 16 amino acids. V lost 3 bases to trimming and J lost 4 bases; unmatched junction nucleotides: 7. In germline, CDR1 is SGDLS, CDR2 YYNGEE. CDR3: CASSATSGAIYNEQFF. Written as DNA, the CDR3 is TGTGCCAGCAGCGCAACTAGCGGGGCCATTTACAATGAGCAGTTCTTC.

V and J are TRBV3-1 (or the pseudogene TRBV3-2) and TRBJ2-1; D may be TRBD1 (5 bases). With 3 bases removed from V and 9 bases from J, the gap between germline ends came to 15 bases. Germline-derived CDR1 and CDR2 are LGHDT and YNNKEL (reference sequence). The CDR3 spans 14 residues. The CDR3 DNA follows: TGTGCCAGCAGCCAGCCAGGGTATTTTTCTGAGCAGTTCTTC. Its translation is CASSQPGYFSEQFF.

This clone was seen more than once but under ten times. Other DNA sequences in the same sample also yield this CDR3. The rearrangement links TRBV3-1 (or the pseudogene TRBV3-2) to TRBJ1-2, with 7 bases fitting TRBD1. This CDR3 has 13 residues. V was pared by 4 bases and J by 4 bases, with 3 bases of the junction left unmatched. CDR1 is LGHDT and CDR2 is YNNKEL in the germline V gene (reference sequence). The CDR3, as DNA: TGTGCCAGCAGCCCTGGGACAGCCTATGGCTACACCTTC. This gives the protein CASSPGTAYGYTF.

Only a few counts were recorded for this clone. The chain is built from TRBV11-2 and TRBJ2-5; 8 bases map to TRBD2. Germline V gene sequence: CDR1 SGHAT, CDR2 FQNNGV. This CDR3 has 15 amino acids. Unmatched junction bases numbered 6, after V lost 1 base and J lost 5 bases. The DNA for the CDR3 is TGTGCCAGCAGCTTAGTCCGGGGGGGCTTGGAGACCCAGTACTTC. Protein sequence: CASSLVRGGLETQYF.

The chain recombines TRBV11-2 with TRBJ2-3, with 8 bases aligning to TRBD2. Germline loops: CDR1 SGHAT, CDR2 FQNNGV. The CDR3 length is 16 residues. Trimming removed 0 bases from V and 1 base from J; junction bases left unmatched: 3. The CDR3 loop reads CASSLDRREGTDTQYF. The CDR3 DNA is TGTGCCAGCAGCTTAGATAGGCGGGAGGGCACAGATACGCAGTATTTT.

This rearrangement joins TRBV19 to TRBJ1-2; the D gene is possibly TRBD1 (6 bases). Trimming removed 5 bases at V and 2 bases at J, with 15 bases between. The CDR3 covers 15 residues. Germline CDR1 and CDR2: LNHDA and SQIVND (reference sequence). The CDR3 protein is CASSPWTATNYGYTF. Here the CDR3 DNA reads TGTGCCAGTAGTCCATGGACAGCCACAAACTATGGCTACACCTTC.

The chain is built from TRBV5-1 and TRBJ1-1; D is unclear. Trimming left V 0 bases short and J 1 base short, with 7 bases between. The CDR3 runs 14 residues. Germline V gene sequence: CDR1 SGHRS, CDR2 YFSETQ. DNA for the CDR3: TGCGCCAGCAGCTTGGTTGCAGAGAACACTGAAGCTTTCTTT. Its translation: CASSLVAENTEAFF.

The CDR3 loop is CASSPQGQEKLFF. The CDR3 nucleotides read TGTGCCAGCTCACCTCAGGGCCAGGAAAAACTGTTTTTT. The rearrangement uses TRBV18 and TRBJ1-4, with a weak D call TRBD1 (5 bases). The CDR3 extends over 13 amino acids. Trimming left V 3 bases short and J 8 bases short, with 10 bases between. Germline CDR1 KGHSH, CDR2 LQKENI.

The chain combines TRBV5-1 with TRBJ1-2; D might be TRBD1 (5 bases). V was clipped by 0 bases and J by 8 bases, with 11 bases between them. The germline gives CDR1 SGHRS, CDR2 YFSETQ. The CDR3 loop spans 13 amino acids. In nucleotides, the CDR3 is TGCGCCAGCAGCTTGGCGGCAGGGATCGGCTACACCTTC. It yields the protein CASSLAAGIGYTF. Combining the CDR3 with reference TRBV5-1 and TRBJ1-2 gives the whole variable domain KAGVTQTPRYLIKTRGQQVTLSCSPISGHRSVSWYQQTPGQGLQFLFEYFSETQRNKGNFPGRFSGRQFSNSRSEMNVSTLELGDSALYLCASSLAAGIGYTFGSGTRLTVV.

The rearrangement links TRBV6-1 to TRBJ1-2; no clear D. V dropped 3 bases and J dropped 4 bases, with 12 bases sitting between them. CDR1 and CDR2 from the germline V gene are MNHNS and SASEGT. The CDR3 is 14 amino acids. Here the CDR3 reads CASSDESRGYGYTF. CDR3 bases: TGTGCCAGCAGTGATGAGAGTCGTGGCTATGGCTACACCTTC.

V gene TRBV20-1 combines with J gene TRBJ1-1; 11 bases agree with TRBD1. J gave up 4 bases and V 3 bases, and 4 bases lay outside the gene matches. This CDR3 has 14 amino acids. The V gene's germline CDR1 is DFQATT and CDR2 SNEGSKA (reference sequence). The CDR3 DNA reads as TGCAGTGCTAGTGGACAGGGGGCTTTCACTGAAGCTTTCTTT. It translates to CSASGQGAFTEAFF.

This rearrangement joins TRBV20-1 to TRBJ1-3; D is uncertain. The CDR3 has 11 amino acids. CDR1 is DFQATT and CDR2 is SNEGSKA in the germline V gene (reference sequence). Trimming shortened V by 6 bases and J by 0 bases, and 3 bases separated the two germline ends. CDR3 DNA: TGCAGTGCCAGCTCTGGAAACACCATATATTTT. It translates to CSASSGNTIYF.

The chain links TRBV29-1 to TRBJ2-1, with D tentatively TRBD1 (6 bases). V lost 3 bases, J lost 0 bases, and 15 bases lay in between. The germline gives CDR1 SQVTM, CDR2 ANQGSEA. The CDR3 contains 16 residues. In DNA form, the CDR3 reads TGCAGCGTTGAGACCCCCGGACAGTTCTCCTACAATGAGCAGTTCTTC. This encodes CSVETPGQFSYNEQFF.

The V gene is TRBV18, the J gene TRBJ1-1, with D maybe TRBD1 (5 bases). V lost 0 bases to trimming and J lost 3 bases, with 17 bases between them. This CDR3 has 17 amino acids. Germline CDR1 KGHSH, CDR2 LQKENI. The CDR3: CASSPPTLAGGDTEAFF. The CDR3, as DNA: TGTGCCAGCTCACCACCCACGTTAGCGGGGGGTGACACTGAAGCTTTCTTT.

The V call is TRBV15, the J call TRBJ2-2; 9 nucleotides line up with TRBD2. Germline CDR1 and CDR2: LNHNV and YYDKDF (reference sequence). There are 16 residues in the CDR3. V dropped 4 bases and J dropped 3; count of bases not matched to a gene: 6. CDR3 loop: CATSKLSGGDTGELFF. CDR3 coding DNA: TGTGCCACCAGCAAACTTAGCGGGGGTGACACCGGGGAGCTGTTTTTT.